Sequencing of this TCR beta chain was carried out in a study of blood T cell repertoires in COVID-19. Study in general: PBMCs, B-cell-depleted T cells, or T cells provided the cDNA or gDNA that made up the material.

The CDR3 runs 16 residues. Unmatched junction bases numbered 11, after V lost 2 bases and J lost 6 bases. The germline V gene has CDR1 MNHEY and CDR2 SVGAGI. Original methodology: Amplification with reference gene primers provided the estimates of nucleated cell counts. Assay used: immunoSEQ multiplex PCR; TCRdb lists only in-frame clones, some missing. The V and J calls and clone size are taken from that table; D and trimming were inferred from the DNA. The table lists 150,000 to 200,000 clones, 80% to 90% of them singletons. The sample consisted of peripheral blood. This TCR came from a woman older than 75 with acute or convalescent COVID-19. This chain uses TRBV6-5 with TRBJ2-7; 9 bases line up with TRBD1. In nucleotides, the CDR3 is TGTGCCAGCAGTTACCACCCCCCCGGGACAGGGATCGAGCAGTACTTC. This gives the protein CASSYHPPGTGIEQYF.